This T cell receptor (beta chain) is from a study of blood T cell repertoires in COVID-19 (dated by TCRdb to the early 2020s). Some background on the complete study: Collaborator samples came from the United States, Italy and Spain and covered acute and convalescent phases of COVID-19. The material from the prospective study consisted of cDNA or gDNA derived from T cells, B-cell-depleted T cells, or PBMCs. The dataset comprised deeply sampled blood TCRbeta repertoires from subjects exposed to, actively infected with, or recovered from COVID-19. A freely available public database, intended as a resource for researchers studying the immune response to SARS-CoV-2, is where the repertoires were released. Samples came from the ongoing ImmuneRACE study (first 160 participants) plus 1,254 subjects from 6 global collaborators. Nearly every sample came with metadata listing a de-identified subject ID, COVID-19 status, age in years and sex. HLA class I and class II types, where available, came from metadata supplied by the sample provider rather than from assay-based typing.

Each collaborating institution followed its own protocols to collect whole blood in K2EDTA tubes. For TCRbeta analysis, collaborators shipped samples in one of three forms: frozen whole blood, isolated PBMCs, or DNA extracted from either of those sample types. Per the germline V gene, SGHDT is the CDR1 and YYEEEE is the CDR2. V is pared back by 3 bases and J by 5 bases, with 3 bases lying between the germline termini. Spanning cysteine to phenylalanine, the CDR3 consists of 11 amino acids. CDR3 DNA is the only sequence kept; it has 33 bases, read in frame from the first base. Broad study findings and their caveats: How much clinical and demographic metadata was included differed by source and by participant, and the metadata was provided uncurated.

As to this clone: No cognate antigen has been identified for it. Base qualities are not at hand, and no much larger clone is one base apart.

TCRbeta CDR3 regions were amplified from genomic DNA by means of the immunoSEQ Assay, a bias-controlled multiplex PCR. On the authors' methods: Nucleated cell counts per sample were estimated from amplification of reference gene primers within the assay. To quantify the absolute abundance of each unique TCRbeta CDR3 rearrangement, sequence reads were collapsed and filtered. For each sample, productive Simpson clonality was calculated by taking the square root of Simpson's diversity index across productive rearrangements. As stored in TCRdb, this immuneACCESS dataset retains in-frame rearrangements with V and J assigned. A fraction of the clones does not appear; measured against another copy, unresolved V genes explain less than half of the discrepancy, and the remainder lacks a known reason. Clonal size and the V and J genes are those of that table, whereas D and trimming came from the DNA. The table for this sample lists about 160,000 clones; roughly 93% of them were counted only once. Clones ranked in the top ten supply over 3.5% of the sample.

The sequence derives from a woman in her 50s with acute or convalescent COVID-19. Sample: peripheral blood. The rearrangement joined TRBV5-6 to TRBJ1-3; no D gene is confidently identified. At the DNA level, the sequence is TGTGCCAGCAGCTGGCGAAACACCATATATTTT. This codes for CASSWRNTIYF.